The present entry profiles one T cell receptor beta chain with its context. TCRdb's copy holds only in-frame clones and misses some; the assay was immunoSEQ multiplex PCR. Here the sample spans hundreds of thousands of clones, roughly 90% being singletons. The record originates from a study of shared T cell receptors in the human thymus. The CDR3 loop spans 13 amino acids. Trimming stripped 8 bases from V and 8 bases from J, with 18 bases between. The germline gives CDR1 MNHEY, CDR2 SMNVEV (reference sequence). A further study also used this sample, focusing on human thymus T cells. That report notes: It was from resections taken during corrective heart surgery that the thymus tissue came. It looked as if thymic and blood repertoires used V and J genes in a biased way. Highly overlapping thymic repertoires among unrelated individuals were reported in related research.

The chain has TRBV27 and TRBJ1-2, with D uncertain. Sequencing was done on a sample of thymocytes. The TCR was taken from a boy under two years old with a congenital heart defect. This chain's CDR3 is CASLKELFAGYTF. The CDR3 region has the DNA TGTGCCAGCCTAAAAGAGCTGTTTGCCGGCTACACCTTC.